These 25 T cell receptor beta chains were sequenced from one sample in a study of glioma-infiltrating T cells. The iRepertoire nested amplicon-rescue multiplex PCR amplified TCR alpha and beta CDR3s from RNA. TCRdb redid the calling of the multiplex PCR reads with MiXCR, one entry per CDR3 protein. This sample has 150,000 to 200,000 distinct CDR3 sequences; 32% occur once, and the top ten carry around 21%. Material for sequencing was glioma tissue, nonneoplastic brain tissue, or PBMCs (not recorded which). These receptors came from a human donor with low-grade glioma or glioblastoma, undergoing nonglioma brain surgery, or in good health (not recorded which).

This clonotype appeared once. With a much larger clone just one base away, this may be a read error. This chain uses TRBV29-1 with TRBJ1-5; 7 nucleotides match TRBD1. The CDR3 is made up of 12 amino acids. Germline V gene data show CDR1 as SQVTM and CDR2 as ANQGSEA. With 6 bases clipped from V and 5 bases from J, the junction kept 4 bases outside the gene matches. As DNA, the CDR3 is TGCAGCGTACGACAGGGAGATCAGCCCCAGCATTTT. Amino acid sequence: CSVRQGDQPQHF.

This chain links TRBV4-2 with TRBJ1-2; 9 positions match TRBD1. Unmatched junction bases numbered 8, after V lost 2 bases and J lost 4 bases. Per germline, CDR1 LGHNA and CDR2 YNFKEQ. The CDR3 has 16 residues. This CDR3 is CASSQRGAGQGYGYTF. CDR3 coding DNA: TGTGCCAGCAGCCAAAGGGGCGCGGGACAGGGCTATGGCTACACCTTC.

This clonotype was recorded many times. This chain links TRBV29-1 with TRBJ1-2; 8 nucleotides agree with TRBD1. This CDR3 has 14 residues. V dropped 2 bases and J dropped 8; count of bases not matched to a gene: 10. Germline values: CDR1 SQVTM, CDR2 ANQGSEA. CDR3 bases: TGCAGCGTTGAACCTCGGACAGGGCGCCGCGGCTACACCTTC. Translating it yields CSVEPRTGRRGYTF.

In the case of this clonotype: This may be a read error, as it is one base from a much larger clone. The chain recombines TRBV7-8 with TRBJ2-7; D may correspond to TRBD1 or TRBD2 (6 bases each). CDR1 and CDR2 (germline): SGHVS, FQNEAQ. V shed 4 bases and J shed 5 bases, with 18 bases lying between them. CDR3 size: 15 residues. CDR3: CASSSHEGGGDEQYF. The CDR3 region has the DNA TGTGCCAGCAGCTCCCACGAAGGGGGAGGCGACGAGCAGTACTTC.

Concerning this clonotype itself: A junction end diverges from the germline sequence, so it may reflect a read error. This chain uses TRBV27 with TRBJ1-5; D is uncertain. The CDR3 consists of 15 residues. Per germline, CDR1 MNHEY and CDR2 SMNVEV (reference sequence). CDR3 sequence reads: CASSPGDLGNHPQHF. The CDR3 region has the DNA TGTGCCAGCAGTCCCGGAGACCTTGGCAATCATCCCCAGCATTTT.

Of note for this clonotype: The junction and the germline gene differ at one end; a read error may be behind it. The rearrangement joins TRBV3-1 to TRBJ2-1; 8 positions match TRBD2. This CDR3 contains 16 residues. CDR1 is LGHDT and CDR2 is YNNKEL in the germline V gene (reference sequence). The CDR3 nucleotides read TGTACCAGCAGCCAAGTAATGGCGGGAGGATGGGATGAGCAGTTCTTC. The encoded protein is CTSSQVMAGGWDEQFF.

This clonotype was recorded many times. The chain employs TRBV4-3 and TRBJ1-3; 7 bases are a match to TRBD1. CDR3 length: 15 amino acids. After removal of 4 bases from V and 4 bases from J, the junction contained 7 bases not matched to a gene. Germline V gene sequence: CDR1 LGHNA, CDR2 YSLEER. Here the CDR3 DNA reads TGCGCCAGCAGCCCGCGGGAGGGGGCAGGAAACACCATATATTTT. Translating it yields CASSPREGAGNTIYF.

The rearrangement uses TRBV20-1 and TRBJ2-3, with a possible D match to TRBD2 (5 bases). The CDR3 totals 14 residues. Germline V gives CDR1 DFQATT, CDR2 SNEGSKA (reference sequence). V was clipped by 5 bases and J by 4 bases, with 16 bases between them. CDR3 sequence reads: CSAPKKLGADTQYF. CDR3 DNA: TGCAGTGCTCCTAAAAAACTGGGAGCAGATACGCAGTATTTT.

This clonotype showed up just a few times. The chain combines TRBV29-1 with TRBJ2-7, with 13 bases identical to TRBD2. CDR3 size: 15 residues. Unmatched junction bases numbered 10, after V lost 7 bases and J lost 4 bases. Germline V gives CDR1 SQVTM, CDR2 ANQGSEA. The CDR3: CSAGGGLAGVYEQYF. The CDR3 coding sequence is TGCAGCGCCGGGGGTGGACTAGCGGGAGTGTACGAGCAGTACTTC.

This clonotype appeared many times. The chain joins TRBV7-2 to TRBJ2-1; 10 nucleotides line up with TRBD2. Germline V gives CDR1 SGHTA, CDR2 FQGNSA. CDR3 length: 14 residues. V trimming: 7 bases; J trimming: 7 bases; junction bases outside the gene matches: 7. This CDR3 is CASTRTSGTNEQFF. CDR3 DNA: TGTGCCAGCACCCGGACTAGCGGTACTAATGAGCAGTTCTTC.

This clonotype was seen repeatedly, ten times or more. The V and J genes are TRBV27 and TRBJ2-2; 7 bases fit TRBD2. The CDR3 runs to 15 residues. The junction had 5 bases not matched to a gene; V was cut back by 2 bases and J by 5 bases. Germline V gives CDR1 MNHEY, CDR2 SMNVEV (reference sequence). The CDR3 region is CASSLGGSRTGELFF. CDR3 DNA: TGTGCCAGCAGTTTAGGCGGGAGCCGGACCGGGGAGCTGTTTTTT.

Comment on this clonotype: A read error may explain this, as a much larger clone is one base away. The V call is TRBV10-3, the J call TRBJ2-7; 10 nucleotides match TRBD1. This CDR3 comprises 14 residues. Germline V lookup: CDR1 ENHRY, CDR2 SYGVKD. CDR3 amino acids: CAATGGPFSYDQYF. CDR3 in DNA: TGTGCCGCGACAGGGGGCCCCTTCTCCTACGATCAGTACTTC.

This clonotype showed up just a few times. A clone one base away is much larger, so this may be a read error. V gene TRBV7-2 combines with J gene TRBJ2-5; 7 nucleotides match TRBD2. The length of the CDR3 is 15 residues. V gave up 11 bases and J gave up 5 bases; unmatched junction bases: 17. Germline loops: CDR1 SGHTA, CDR2 FQGNSA. The CDR3 DNA reads as TGTGCCGGCACCCTGGGGGGGGGGTCCGGGGAGACCCAGTACTTC. It is translated as CAGTLGGGSGETQYF.

Concerning this clonotype itself: A read error may explain this, as a much larger clone is one base away. The chain joins TRBV19 to TRBJ1-5; D unresolved. V lost 5 bases and J lost 2, with 13 bases in between. The CDR3 loop spans 15 amino acids. Germline V lookup: CDR1 LNHDA, CDR2 SQIVND (reference sequence). The CDR3 DNA reads TGTGCCAGTAGTCCCCTCGACACTCGCAATCAGCCCCAGCATTTT. Residues: CASSPLDTRNQPQHF.

This clonotype was seen ten or more times. This chain connects TRBV5-1 to TRBJ2-7, with D maybe TRBD1 (5 bases). The CDR3 consists of 14 residues. Germline CDR1 is SGHRS and CDR2 is YFSETQ. V lost 1 base to trimming and J lost 6 bases, with 14 bases between them. Here the CDR3 DNA reads TGCGCCAGCAGCTTGATTACCGACAGCGCCGAGCAGTACTTC. Amino acids: CASSLITDSAEQYF.

A word on this clonotype: It may be a read error: a sequence one base away is much more abundant. This chain uses TRBV4-1 with TRBJ2-7; 9 nucleotides align to TRBD1. This CDR3 has 15 amino acids. From germline, CDR1 is MGHRA and CDR2 YSYEKL. V shed 4 bases and J 4 bases; nucleotides not matched to a gene: 8. For the CDR3, the DNA is TGCGCCAGCAGCCCGATCGGACAGGGGTTTTACGAGCAGTACTTC. Its protein is CASSPIGQGFYEQYF.

To note about this clonotype: With a much larger clone just one base away, this may be a read error. The CDR3 DNA sequence: TGCAGAGTTTATGGCGGGAGGGGAGAGCAGTACTTC. Residues: CRVYGGRGEQYF. The chain recombines TRBV29-1 with TRBJ2-7, with TRBD2 identical over 9 bases. This CDR3 spans 12 amino acids. Germline V CDR1 and CDR2: SQVTM, ANQGSEA.

V usage is TRBV6-2 or TRBV6-3 and J usage is TRBJ2-3, with no clear D. Per germline, CDR1 MNHEY and CDR2 SVGEGT. Trimming took 6 bases from V and 4 from J, leaving 20 bases between them. This CDR3 comprises 16 residues. CDR3 DNA: TGTGCCAGCAGAACGAGTAGAAGGATTTCGGCAGATACGCAGTATTTT. Translated, it gives CASRTSRRISADTQYF.

This CDR3 is CSVELPTGYEQYF. The DNA of the CDR3 is TGCAGCGTTGAACTACCGACAGGCTACGAGCAGTACTTC. This chain connects TRBV29-1 to TRBJ2-7; TRBD1 might be the D (6 bases). V lost 2 bases and J 3 bases, leaving 11 bases between the germline ends. Germline loops: CDR1 SQVTM, CDR2 ANQGSEA. The CDR3 extends over 13 amino acids.

This clonotype occurred many times. The rearrangement joins TRBV4-2 to TRBJ1-4; D is perhaps TRBD1 (5 bases). V lost 3 bases, J lost 2 bases, and 16 bases lay in between. CDR1 is LGHNA and CDR2 is YNFKEQ in the germline V gene. This CDR3 is 17 amino acids long. CDR3 loop: CASSHLGEGATNEKLFF. Here the CDR3 DNA reads TGTGCCAGCAGCCATCTGGGGGAGGGTGCGACTAATGAAAAACTGTTTTTT.

This clonotype has a count of ten or more. V is TRBV2 and J is TRBJ2-3, with 8 bases aligning to TRBD2. The CDR3 is 16 amino acids. Germline V CDR1 and CDR2: SNHLY, FYNNEI. With V trimmed by 6 bases and J by 2 bases, 10 bases remained unmatched. This CDR3 reads CASRERAGGTTDTQYF. Written as DNA, the CDR3 is TGTGCCAGCAGGGAACGTGCGGGAGGTACCACAGATACGCAGTATTTT.

Here the CDR3 DNA reads TGTGCCAGCAGTTTACCCCGGACTAGCGAGTACACCGGGGAGCTGTTTTTT. This translates into CASSLPRTSEYTGELFF. J is TRBJ2-2 and V is TRBV27; TRBD2 agrees at 9 bases. CDR1 is MNHEY, CDR2 SMNVEV, per germline (reference sequence). The V gene end was trimmed by 2 bases and the J gene end by 3 bases; junction bases not matched to a gene: 7. The CDR3 is made up of 17 amino acids.

This chain joins TRBV18 and TRBJ1-1; a weak D match, TRBD1 (5 bases). Trimming pared 5 bases from V and 4 bases from J, leaving 14 bases between. The germline CDR1 and CDR2 sequences are KGHSH and LQKENI. This CDR3 region has 14 residues. Written as DNA, the CDR3 is TGTGCCAGCTCAACCGTAGGGGAGACCACTGAAGCTTTCTTT. Residues: CASSTVGETTEAFF.

This clonotype is medium-sized. The rearrangement links TRBV27 to TRBJ1-3; D not certain. The length of the CDR3 is 15 residues. The V end lost 5 bases, the J end lost 2 bases, and 13 bases lay between the germline ends. Germline assignment: CDR1 MNHEY and CDR2 SMNVEV (reference sequence). In DNA form, the CDR3 reads TGTGCCAGCAGTCCGGATGTTACCACTGGAAACACCATATATTTT. It specifies CASSPDVTTGNTIYF.

In this sample, this clonotype turned up many times. The chain has TRBV2 and TRBJ1-5; D ambiguous. Trimming removed 6 bases at V and 3 bases at J, with 9 bases between. This CDR3 contains 13 residues. CDR1 is SNHLY and CDR2 is FYNNEI in the germline V gene. The CDR3 DNA follows: TGTGCCAGCAGGGACGGCTTCAATCAGCCCCAGCATTTT. It is translated as CASRDGFNQPQHF.